What follows are 16 T cell receptor beta chains derived from one specimen sequenced in a study of T-cell memory formation after mild COVID-19. TCRdb analysed the 5' RACE reads with MiXCR anew, one entry per CDR3 protein. The table records roughly 300,000 distinct CDR3 sequences, around 8% of them present only once. Input material: PBMCs or a T cell subset sorted from them (not recorded which). The receptors shown here come from a man younger than 35 who had mild COVID-19 (a few samples of this study predate the infection). Cell type and time point are not known.

V is TRBV12-3 or TRBV12-4 and J is TRBJ2-7; D ambiguous. Trimming took off 3 bases at V and 0 bases at J, with 9 bases between the two ends. The CDR3 contains 14 residues. In nucleotides, the CDR3 is TGTGCCAGCAGTTTTACGGATAGCTCCTACGAGCAGTACTTC. Translating gives CASSFTDSSYEQYF.

This clonotype was found a few times. The chain employs TRBV15 and TRBJ1-2; maybe TRBD1 (6 bases). CDR1 LNHNV and CDR2 YYDKDF come from the germline V gene (reference sequence). The CDR3 has 14 residues. V was trimmed by 3 bases and J by 4 bases, leaving 12 bases between them. The CDR3 sequence: CATSSQGKSYGYTF. DNA for the CDR3: TGTGCCACCAGCAGCCAGGGGAAGAGCTATGGCTACACCTTC.

This chain joins TRBV7-2 and TRBJ2-5, with D possibly called TRBD1 or TRBD2 (6 bases each). V lost 7 bases and J lost 1, with 10 bases in between. The CDR3 has 13 residues. Germline CDR1 SGHTA, CDR2 FQGNSA. CDR3 sequence: CASKRGAQETQYF. CDR3 nucleotides: TGTGCCAGCAAGAGGGGGGCCCAAGAGACCCAGTACTTC.

Ten or more counts support this clonotype. The V call is TRBV20-1, the J call TRBJ2-3, with a weak D call TRBD2 (5 bases). Between the trimmed V and J ends, which lost 3 bases and 5 bases, there was a span of 6 bases. CDR1 is DFQATT, CDR2 SNEGSKA, per germline (reference sequence). CDR3 length equals 11 residues. CDR3 sequence (DNA): TGCAGTGCTAGGGCGGGAGATACGCAGTATTTT. Amino acid sequence: CSARAGDTQYF.

The table lists this clonotype with a few counts. The conserved phenylalanine or tryptophan is not found at the CDR3 terminus, so this likely reflects a read error. No DNA is shown, since the ends of the CDR3 on it are uncertain; the CDR3 is the one TCRdb lists. The V call is TRBV20-1, the J call TRBJ2-5; the tabulated D call, TRBD2, remains unverified against the DNA. A total of 12 residues make up the CDR3, ends included. Germline CDR1 and CDR2: DFQATT and SNEGSKA (reference sequence). The CDR3 sequence: CSAREAGGLLGV.

This clonotype was seen only once. The junction differs from germline at one of its ends, possibly a read error. The V and J genes are TRBV24-1 and TRBJ2-1, with TRBD1 identical over 11 bases. The CDR3 totals 13 residues. In germline, CDR1 is KGHDR, CDR2 SFDVKD. The CDR3: CATNGQGAYDQFF. The CDR3 nucleotides are TGTGCCACCAACGGACAGGGGGCTTATGATCAGTTCTTC.

In its sample, this clonotype was seen a few times. The rearrangement uses TRBV7-2 and TRBJ2-3; D might be TRBD1 or TRBD2, each matching 5 bases. V lost 7 bases, J lost 3 bases, and 20 bases lay in between. From germline, CDR1 is SGHTA and CDR2 FQGNSA. The CDR3 is 16 amino acids. The CDR3 sequence: CASNLVGTPITDTQYF. The CDR3 nucleotides read TGTGCCAGCAATCTTGTGGGGACCCCCATTACAGATACGCAGTATTTT.

The chain has TRBV20-1 and TRBJ2-7; the D gene is possibly TRBD1 (5 bases). Per the germline V gene, CDR1 is DFQATT and CDR2 is SNEGSKA (reference sequence). Trimming took off 1 base at V and 1 base at J, with 11 bases between the two ends. This CDR3 is built from 14 residues. The CDR3 nucleotides are TGCAGTGCTAGAGGACAGACAAATTCCTACGAGCAGTACGTC. Encoded protein: CSARGQTNSYEQYV.

This clonotype has ten or more counts. The J gene is TRBJ2-5, the V gene TRBV7-3, with 7 bases lining up with TRBD1. Trimming took 1 base from V and 4 from J; bases not matched to a gene: 3. Germline lookup yields CDR1 SGHTA and CDR2 FQGTGA. CDR3 size: 14 residues. CDR3 amino acids: CASSLRGGLETQYF. Written as DNA, the CDR3 is TGTGCCAGCAGCTTAAGAGGGGGCTTAGAGACCCAGTACTTC.

This clonotype was counted at least ten times. The rearrangement uses TRBV18 and TRBJ2-3; D is uncertain. V dropped 5 bases and J dropped 6 bases, with 6 bases sitting between them. Germline CDR1 KGHSH, CDR2 LQKENI. This CDR3 has 11 residues. The CDR3 spells CASSAADTQYF. The CDR3 nucleotides are TGTGCCAGCTCAGCAGCGGATACGCAGTATTTT.

The chain is built from TRBV6-5 and TRBJ2-1; 10 bases fit TRBD2. Germline-derived CDR1 and CDR2 are MNHEY and SVGAGI. The CDR3 has 15 amino acids. V shed 6 bases and J 7 bases; nucleotides not matched to a gene: 9. The CDR3: CASSSAGGLRNEQFF. CDR3 nucleotide sequence: TGTGCCAGCAGCTCAGCGGGGGGGCTTAGAAATGAGCAGTTCTTC.

This chain joins TRBV7-3 and TRBJ2-5; D unclear. The CDR3 consists of 13 residues. Trimming pared 3 bases from V and 3 bases from J, leaving 8 bases between. The germline V gene has CDR1 SGHTA and CDR2 FQGTGA. CDR3 bases: TGTGCCAGCAGCTTTGGACCGAAAGAGACCCAGTACTTC. Translating it yields CASSFGPKETQYF.

This clonotype has a count of ten or more. This chain uses TRBV5-1 with TRBJ2-7, with 7 nucleotides matching TRBD1. The V segment lost 4 bases and the J segment 5 bases; nucleotides outside the gene matches: 15. The CDR3 is 16 amino acids. Germline V CDR1 and CDR2: SGHRS, YFSETQ. The CDR3 bases are TGCGCCAGCAGCCCAAAGATGACAGGGCTCGGGAACGAGCAGTACTTC. Protein product: CASSPKMTGLGNEQYF.

This clonotype appeared a few times. The CDR3 loop reads CASSPHRELFF. The CDR3 DNA sequence: TGTGCCAGCAGCCCCCACCGGGAGCTGTTTTTT. The chain employs TRBV7-9 and TRBJ2-2, with D unclear. This CDR3 is built from 11 residues. Germline assignment: CDR1 SEHNR and CDR2 FQNEAQ (reference sequence). V was clipped by 5 bases and J by 9 bases, with 7 bases between them.

This clonotype showed up just a few times. The CDR3 does not end in the conserved phenylalanine or tryptophan, so this is likely a read error. The chain couples TRBV4-1 to TRBJ1-5; D is ambiguous. V was cut by 0 bases and J by 5 bases, with 8 bases left in between. CDR1 MGHRA and CDR2 YSYEKL come from the germline V gene. This CDR3 is 14 amino acids long. Written as DNA, the CDR3 is TGCGCCAGCAGCCAAGATTCCACCGATCAGCCCCAGCATCTT. It specifies CASSQDSTDQPQHL.

This clonotype appeared a few times. The chain couples TRBV4-3 to TRBJ2-2, with 11 bases fitting TRBD2. The CDR3 runs 20 residues. Germline CDR1 and CDR2: LGHNA and YSLEER. Trimming removed 0 bases from V and 1 base from J; junction bases left unmatched: 10. In nucleotides, the CDR3 is TGCGCCAGCAGCCAAGACTTGGTGGGACTAGCGGCGGAGAACACCGGGGAGCTGTTTTTT. It yields the protein CASSQDLVGLAAENTGELFF.